The 30 T cell receptor beta chains in this list originate from one sample, sequenced in a study of blood T cell repertoires in COVID-19. Profiling relied on immunoSEQ multiplex PCR, and the TCRdb table lists in-frame clones only, not all of them. The profile covers approximately 170,000 clones, with about four fifths appearing a single time and about 2.5% taken by the ten largest. The material sequenced was peripheral blood. All receptors derive from an elderly woman with COVID-19, enrolled during active disease.

This chain uses TRBV19 with TRBJ2-7, with 7 bases matching TRBD2. V trimming: 6 bases; J trimming: 3 bases; junction bases outside the gene matches: 8. Germline V gene data show CDR1 as LNHDA and CDR2 as SQIVND (reference sequence). The CDR3 length is 14 residues. The CDR3 here is CASRPRGEFYEQYF. CDR3 nucleotides: TGTGCCAGTAGGCCCCGGGGGGAATTCTACGAGCAGTACTTC.

V usage is TRBV7-9 and J usage is TRBJ1-1, with 8 bases fitting TRBD1. The length of the CDR3 is 14 residues. Unmatched junction bases numbered 3, after V lost 5 bases and J lost 1 base. Germline values: CDR1 SEHNR, CDR2 FQNEAQ (reference sequence). The CDR3 nucleotides read TGTGCCAGCAGCGTAGGACAGGGGAACACTGAAGCTTTCTTT. Translation gives CASSVGQGNTEAFF.

The chain joins TRBV18 to TRBJ1-1; the D gene is possibly TRBD1 (6 bases). In germline, CDR1 is KGHSH, CDR2 LQKENI. The CDR3 totals 13 residues. V lost 3 bases and J lost 3, with 8 bases in between. The CDR3 region has the DNA TGTGCCAGCTCACCGGGACAAGACACTGAAGCTTTCTTT. It translates to CASSPGQDTEAFF.

This chain's CDR3 is CASSAALGRGLQETQYF. The CDR3, as DNA: TGTGCCAGCAGCGCCGCCCTGGGGCGGGGGCTTCAAGAGACCCAGTACTTC. The rearrangement links TRBV9 to TRBJ2-5; D possibly corresponds to TRBD2 (7 bases). Trimming took off 3 bases at V and 2 bases at J, with 20 bases between the two ends. Germline values: CDR1 SGDLS, CDR2 YYNGEE. CDR3 size: 17 residues.

This rearrangement joins TRBV28 to TRBJ1-1; D gene uncertain. Germline CDR1 and CDR2: MDHEN and SYDVKM. Trimming removed 5 bases from V and 6 bases from J, with 7 bases in between. CDR3 size: 11 residues. CDR3 nucleotide sequence: TGTGCCAGCAGTCTCAGCGCTGAAGCTTTCTTT. Its protein is CASSLSAEAFF.

The V and J genes are TRBV11-1 and TRBJ2-1; D may be TRBD1 (5 bases). CDR1 and CDR2 from the germline V gene are SGHAT and FQDESV (reference sequence). The CDR3 extends over 13 amino acids. V lost 3 bases and J 3 bases, leaving 6 bases between the germline ends. The CDR3 DNA sequence: TGTGCCAGCAGCTTTCAGGGCTACAATGAGCAGTTCTTC. The encoded protein is CASSFQGYNEQFF.

As DNA, the CDR3 is TGTGCCAGCTCACCAGCAGGGCCTGGCTACACCTTC. This encodes CASSPAGPGYTF. The chain combines TRBV18 with TRBJ1-2; D is possibly TRBD1 (5 bases). This CDR3 spans 12 amino acids. The V and J ends lost 2 bases and 7 bases respectively, with 8 bases between them. Germline V gives CDR1 KGHSH, CDR2 LQKENI. Combining the CDR3 with reference TRBV18 and TRBJ1-2 gives the whole variable domain NAGVMQNPRHLVRRRGQEARLRCSPMKGHSHVYWYRQLPEEGLKFMVYLQKENIIDESGMPKERFSAEFPKEGPSILRIQQVVRGDSAAYFCASSPAGPGYTFGSGTRLTVV.

The chain recombines TRBV6-5 with TRBJ2-6; 8 bases are a match to TRBD2. Looked up from germline, CDR1 is MNHEY and CDR2 is SVGAGI. This CDR3 contains 15 residues. Unmatched junction bases numbered 4, after V lost 5 bases and J lost 4 bases. For the CDR3, the DNA is TGTGCCAGCAGTCGTAGCGGGGCCGGGGCCAACGTCCTGACTTTC. This encodes CASSRSGAGANVLTF.

The chain has TRBV2 and TRBJ1-1; D possibly corresponds to TRBD1 (5 bases). The V end was cut by 6 bases, the J end by 4 bases, with 15 bases between. The germline CDR1 and CDR2 sequences are SNHLY and FYNNEI. The CDR3 spans 14 residues. CDR3 coding DNA: TGTGCCAGCAGATTTGGGGGGTTCAGCACTGAAGCTTTCTTT. This gives the protein CASRFGGFSTEAFF.

This clone was observed once. This chain links TRBV27 with TRBJ1-2; D not resolved. This CDR3 contains 14 residues. The germline gives CDR1 MNHEY, CDR2 SMNVEV (reference sequence). V dropped 3 bases and J dropped 7 bases, with 15 bases sitting between them. CDR3 coding DNA: TGTGCCAGCAGTTTCAGCGGCCGTCCGGCTGGCTACACCTTC. Encoded protein: CASSFSGRPAGYTF.

This chain links TRBV1 with TRBJ2-5; the table calls TRBD2, which could not be checked here. TRBV1 is marked as a pseudogene. The length of the CDR3 is 15 residues. The CDR3 loop is CTSGTSGGTWETQYF. CDR3 DNA: TGCACCAGCGGGACTAGCGGGGGAACTTGGGAGACCCAGTACTTC.

This chain links TRBV5-1 with TRBJ1-2; D gene ambiguous. CDR3 length: 14 amino acids. The germline V and J ends were trimmed by 6 bases and 5 bases, with 17 bases remaining between them. Germline V gene data show CDR1 as SGHRS and CDR2 as YFSETQ. The CDR3 nucleotides are TGCGCCAGCACCCTTGGAGGAAATTGGTATGGCTACACCTTC. Residues: CASTLGGNWYGYTF.

The chain couples TRBV14 to TRBJ1-1, with D uncertain. The CDR3 totals 11 residues. Germline V gene data show CDR1 as SGHDN and CDR2 as FVKESK. V was shortened by 5 bases and J by 4 bases, with 5 bases between the two germline ends. The CDR3 region has the DNA TGTGCCAGCAGCGAACTCACTGAAGCTTTCTTT. Its translation is CASSELTEAFF. Filled out from reference TRBV14 and TRBJ1-1, the complete variable domain reads EAGVTQFPSHSVIEKGQTVTLRCDPISGHDNLYWYRRVMGKEIKFLLHFVKESKQDESGMPNNRFLAERTGGTYSTLKVQPAELEDSGVYFCASSELTEAFFGQGTRLTVV.

The J gene is TRBJ2-1, the V gene TRBV5-6; 8 bases are a match to TRBD1. In germline, CDR1 is SGHDT, CDR2 YYEEEE. J gave up 0 bases and V 2 bases, and 1 base lay outside the gene matches. This CDR3 comprises 15 residues. CDR3 sequence: CASSLQGVSYNEQFF. DNA for the CDR3: TGTGCCAGCAGCTTACAGGGGGTCTCCTACAATGAGCAGTTCTTC.

The rearrangement links TRBV6-2 or TRBV6-3 to TRBJ1-5, with 7 nucleotides matching TRBD1. This CDR3 spans 14 amino acids. Per the germline V gene, CDR1 is MNHEY and CDR2 is SVGEGT. J gave up 6 bases and V 5 bases, and 7 bases lay outside the gene matches. The CDR3 bases are TGTGCCAGCAGTAGACAGGGCAGCGCTCAGCCCCAGCATTTT. Translation: CASSRQGSAQPQHF.

The rearrangement links TRBV12-3 or TRBV12-4 to TRBJ1-2; 8 bases are a match to TRBD1. The CDR3 loop spans 13 amino acids. V was clipped by 4 bases and J by 7 bases; unmatched bases: 5. The CDR3 sequence is CASSYETGVGYTF. CDR3 nucleotides: TGTGCCAGCAGTTATGAGACAGGGGTTGGCTACACCTTC.

CDR3 DNA sequence: TGTGCCAGCAGCCCAGTGGGACAGAAATATGGCTACACCTTC. Protein sequence: CASSPVGQKYGYTF. V is TRBV7-2 and J is TRBJ1-2; TRBD1 agrees at 7 bases. This CDR3 spans 14 amino acids. Germline CDR1 is SGHTA and CDR2 is FQGNSA. V was clipped by 5 bases and J by 5 bases; unmatched bases: 8.

With respect to this clone: Other DNA sequences in this specimen translate into the identical CDR3. The V gene is TRBV9, the J gene TRBJ2-7; 7 bases align to TRBD1. Germline values: CDR1 SGDLS, CDR2 YYNGEE. The CDR3 runs 14 residues. The V and J ends lost 0 bases and 4 bases, in that order; junction bases with no gene match: 4. CDR3 bases: TGTGCCAGCAGCGTAGGAGGGGGCGCGTACGAGCAGTACTTC. Protein product: CASSVGGGAYEQYF. The complete variable domain, with remaining parts taken from reference TRBV9 and TRBJ2-7, reads DSGVTQTPKHLITATGQRVTLRCSPRSGDLSVYWYQQSLDQGLQFLIQYYNGEERAKGNILERFSAQQFPDLHSELNLSSLELGDSALYFCASSVGGGAYEQYFGPGTRLTVT.

The chain is built from TRBV27 and TRBJ1-2; D might be TRBD1 (6 bases). Trimming shortened V by 2 bases and J by 7 bases, and 11 bases separated the two germline ends. Per the germline V gene, CDR1 is MNHEY and CDR2 is SMNVEV (reference sequence). This CDR3 is 13 amino acids long. CDR3: CASSLNQGTGYTF. CDR3 sequence (DNA): TGTGCCAGCAGTTTAAACCAGGGGACTGGCTACACCTTC.

This chain uses TRBV15 with TRBJ2-1, with TRBD2 as a possible D gene (7 bases). This CDR3 is built from 17 residues. CDR1 LNHNV and CDR2 YYDKDF come from the germline V gene (reference sequence). V lost 5 bases and J 2 bases, leaving 19 bases between the germline ends. This CDR3 is CATSRKYRGGAYNEQFF. The CDR3, as DNA: TGTGCCACCAGCCGGAAATATAGGGGGGGGGCCTACAATGAGCAGTTCTTC.

The gene calls are TRBV7-2 and TRBJ2-5, with 9 positions matching TRBD1. CDR1 is SGHTA and CDR2 is FQGNSA in the germline V gene. This CDR3 has 14 amino acids. V trimming: 3 bases; J trimming: 5 bases; junction bases outside the gene matches: 4. In DNA, the CDR3 is TGTGCCAGCAGCTTGACAGGGGGGCTTGAGACCCAGTACTTC. This encodes CASSLTGGLETQYF.

This clone was seen a single time. The V and J genes are TRBV18 and TRBJ1-1; D is uncertain. Germline V gives CDR1 KGHSH, CDR2 LQKENI. The V end lost 3 bases, the J end lost 10 bases, and 9 bases lay between the germline ends. The CDR3 loop spans 11 amino acids. CDR3 amino acids: CASSPLSGAFF. Written as DNA, the CDR3 is TGTGCCAGCTCACCTTTGTCCGGAGCTTTCTTT.

This sequence joins TRBV5-1 and TRBJ2-6; D is unresolved. The CDR3 contains 15 residues. Germline values: CDR1 SGHRS, CDR2 YFSETQ. V was cut by 1 base and J by 1 base, with 6 bases left in between. CDR3 nucleotides: TGCGCCAGCAGCTTGCCCAGTTCTGGGGCCAACGTCCTGACTTTC. Translating it yields CASSLPSSGANVLTF.

This clone has a handful of counts. The chain couples TRBV7-2 to TRBJ2-1, with 9 bases fitting TRBD2. CDR3 length: 16 residues. CDR1 and CDR2 (germline): SGHTA, FQGNSA. Trimming at V came to 2 bases and at J to 4 bases, leaving 6 bases not matched to a gene. CDR3 nucleotides: TGTGCCAGCAGCTTATTTGCGGGGGGGCAGTACAATGAGCAGTTCTTC. Protein product: CASSLFAGGQYNEQFF.

The chain combines TRBV18 with TRBJ2-3; D is uncertain. The V gene lost 3 bases and the J gene lost 1 base, with 11 bases spanning the gap. The germline CDR1 and CDR2 sequences are KGHSH and LQKENI. This CDR3 region has 15 residues. CDR3 sequence: CASSPIGTGTDTQYF. The CDR3 region has the DNA TGTGCCAGCTCACCCATCGGTACTGGCACAGATACGCAGTATTTT.

CDR3 DNA: TGTGCCAGCAGTTCCCCGACAGGGTACGGTTCACCCCTCCACTTT. Translation gives CASSSPTGYGSPLHF. The chain has TRBV28 and TRBJ1-6; 7 bases align to TRBD1. The CDR3 is 15 amino acids. CDR1 MDHEN and CDR2 SYDVKM come from the germline V gene. V dropped 4 bases and J dropped 9; count of bases not matched to a gene: 9.

The chain is built from TRBV7-2 and TRBJ2-7, with TRBD2 matching over 11 bases. This CDR3 is 15 amino acids long. V was pared by 5 bases and J by 2 bases, with 5 bases of the junction left unmatched. Germline V gene lookup returns CDR1 SGHTA and CDR2 FQGNSA. This CDR3 reads CASSRGLAGTYEQYF. The CDR3 region has the DNA TGTGCCAGCAGCAGAGGACTAGCGGGTACCTACGAGCAGTACTTC.

The chain is built from TRBV18 and TRBJ2-2, with D uncertain. Germline CDR1 KGHSH, CDR2 LQKENI. V was pared by 1 base and J by 2 bases, with 11 bases between. This CDR3 has 16 amino acids. The CDR3 sequence: CASSPQARRNTGELFF. In DNA, the CDR3 is TGTGCCAGCTCACCACAGGCCAGGCGAAACACCGGGGAGCTGTTTTTT.

This clone was picked up a small number of times. Germline is not matched at one junction end, which may reflect a read error. This chain connects TRBV5-1 to TRBJ2-5, with 9 bases that match TRBD1. The length of the CDR3 is 15 residues. CDR1 and CDR2 from the germline V gene are SGHRS and YFSETQ. DNA of the CDR3: TGCGCCAGCAGCTTGACAGGGGGCGGGGTCGAGACCAAGTACTTC. Translated, it gives CASSLTGGGVETKYF.

V usage is TRBV9 and J usage is TRBJ2-1, with D possibly TRBD2 on 6 matching bases. CDR1 is SGDLS and CDR2 is YYNGEE in the germline V gene. Trimming pared 0 bases from V and 5 bases from J, leaving 12 bases between. The CDR3 has 15 amino acids. The DNA of the CDR3 is TGTGCCAGCAGCGTAGTTGGGGACTCTCACAATGAGCAGTTCTTC. As protein: CASSVVGDSHNEQFF.